This passage covers 9 T cell receptor beta chains from one sample sequenced in a study of T cells in Graves' hyperthyroidism and ophthalmopathy. Amplification of TCR beta CDR3 regions used RNA as the template. The TCR CDR3 was amplified in a first-round RT-PCR using the HTBI primer set. One entry per CDR3 protein, called by TCRdb with MiXCR from the multiplex PCR reads. Of hundreds of thousands of distinct CDR3 sequences in the sample, around 38% are singletons; the top ten hold around 10%. Sequences were obtained from blood. All receptors derive from a man aged 18-30 years with Graves' hyperthyroidism.

This clonotype was seen repeatedly, ten times or more. V and J are TRBV29-1 and TRBJ2-7, with D tentatively TRBD2 (6 bases). Germline CDR1 and CDR2: SQVTM and ANQGSEA. The CDR3 extends over 13 amino acids. Trimming cost V 6 bases and J 6 bases, with 18 bases left between them. The CDR3 region has the DNA TGCAGCGTCGAGAGGACCGGGGGTTCCGAGCAGTACTTC. It codes for CSVERTGGSEQYF.

This clonotype was observed many times. V usage is TRBV29-1 and J usage is TRBJ2-7, with a possible D match to TRBD1 (6 bases). Per germline, CDR1 SQVTM and CDR2 ANQGSEA. Trimming stripped 4 bases from V and 2 bases from J, with 12 bases between. The CDR3 runs to 13 residues. The CDR3 nucleotides are TGCAGCGTTGCCCGGACAGAGACCTACGAGCAGTACTTC. This translates into CSVARTETYEQYF.

The gene calls are TRBV15 and TRBJ1-6; 7 bases are a match to TRBD1. In germline, CDR1 is LNHNV, CDR2 YYDKDF (reference sequence). CDR3 length: 16 amino acids. The trim removed 0 bases at V and 7 bases at J, leaving 6 bases unmatched. CDR3 region: CATSREGGRVNSPLHF. The CDR3 nucleotides are TGTGCCACCAGCAGAGAAGGGGGCAGGGTGAATTCACCCCTCCACTTT.

V is TRBV6-2 or TRBV6-3 and J is TRBJ2-5, with D maybe TRBD1 (6 bases). Germline CDR1 MNHEY, CDR2 SVGEGT. This CDR3 has 15 amino acids. Trimming shortened V by 3 bases and J by 2 bases, and 13 bases separated the two germline ends. The CDR3 here is CASSYPQGTQETQYF. CDR3 DNA: TGTGCCAGCAGTTATCCTCAGGGGACGCAAGAGACCCAGTACTTC.

In this sample, this clonotype turned up once. The chain is built from TRBV25-1 and TRBJ1-5, with a possible D match to TRBD1 (5 bases). CDR1 is MGHDK, CDR2 SYGVNS, per germline. The CDR3 totals 13 residues. The CDR3 nucleotides are TGTGCTAGACAGTACCTCGGCAATCAGCCCCAGCATTTT. Amino acid sequence: CARQYLGNQPQHF.

The V and J genes are TRBV2 and TRBJ2-6; 7 bases are a match to TRBD1. CDR3 size: 17 residues. Trimming cost V 5 bases and J 10 bases; bases outside gene matches: 17. CDR1 and CDR2 from the germline V gene are SNHLY and FYNNEI. CDR3 residues: CASSYSMDRWEANVLTF. CDR3 bases: TGTGCCAGCAGTTACTCGATGGACAGGTGGGAAGCGAACGTCCTGACTTTC.

This clonotype was seen a single time. The chain employs TRBV25-1 and TRBJ1-1, with D possibly TRBD1 on 6 matching bases. The CDR3 spans 14 residues. In germline, CDR1 is MGHDK, CDR2 SYGVNS. V gave up 6 bases and J gave up 6 bases, with 17 bases separating them. CDR3 residues: CASSDLQGTSEAFF. The CDR3 DNA sequence: TGTGCCAGCAGCGACTTACAGGGTACTTCTGAAGCTTTCTTT.

This clonotype was found a few times. V gene TRBV20-1 combines with J gene TRBJ2-2, with TRBD1 matching 7 bases. Germline lookup yields CDR1 DFQATT and CDR2 SNEGSKA (reference sequence). J was trimmed by 4 bases and V by 2 bases; bases with no gene match: 4. The CDR3 loop spans 14 amino acids. CDR3 sequence (DNA): TGCAGTGCTAGACAGGGGGAAGGCACCGGGGAGCTGTTTTTT. It codes for CSARQGEGTGELFF.

This clonotype showed up just a few times. CDR3 protein: CASSQVAPTSYEQYF. The CDR3 DNA sequence: TGCGCCAGCAGCCAAGTCGCACCAACCTCCTACGAGCAGTACTTC. The J gene is TRBJ2-7, the V gene TRBV4-1; D call uncertain. The CDR3 loop spans 15 amino acids. Trimming took 1 base from V and 0 from J, leaving 10 bases between them. Germline assignment: CDR1 MGHRA and CDR2 YSYEKL.